Below, one T cell receptor (beta chain) is given with its context. As yet, its antigen is unknown. Assay: immunoSEQ multiplex PCR; the TCRdb copy retains only in-frame clones and omits some. The sample has approximately 400,000 clones, about 85% seen once. This specimen belongs to a study of Ad26.COV2.S vaccination and SARS-CoV-2 variants. Background on the study: Ad26.COV2.S, an intramuscular injection, was given once or twice 56 days apart. General observations from the study: Placebo recipients trailed vaccine recipients in spike-specific TCR breadth. TCR breadth and depth analyses may have underestimated total T cell responses.

CDR3 length: 15 residues. V was trimmed by 1 base and J by 4 bases, leaving 13 bases between them. Germline-derived CDR1 and CDR2 are SGHTA and FQGNSA. Treatment denoted: 19 received Ad26.COV2.S at low or high dose, single or two shots; a few received placebo; per-sample allocation not given. Day 63 after the first injection of vaccine or placebo was the sampling time. The clonotype was recovered from a person between 18 and 65 years old who received the Ad26.COV2.S COVID-19 vaccine or a placebo. Sequencing used peripheral blood, obtained in a trial of Ad26.COV2.S vaccine versus placebo. The rearrangement joins TRBV7-2 to TRBJ1-2; the D gene is possibly TRBD1 (5 bases). CDR3 DNA: TGTGCCAGCAGCTTAGTTAGGCAGGGTGGCTATGGCTACACCTTC. It translates to CASSLVRQGGYGYTF.